These 17 T cell receptor beta chains were sequenced from one sample in a study of neoadjuvant anti-PD-1 for oral cavity cancer. This sample's time point: after neoadjuvant nivolumab, at surgical resection. Here immunoSEQ multiplex PCR was the method, and the copy in TCRdb shows in-frame clones only, minus some. The sample records 7,500 to 8,000 clones, roughly 71% being singletons. The source was PBMCs, collected after nivolumab (anti-PD-1) treatment. The origin of the receptors is a person aged 35-80 years with oral cavity squamous cell carcinoma.

The gene calls are TRBV29-1 and TRBJ1-1, with D maybe TRBD1 (6 bases). The CDR3 spans 13 residues. Germline CDR1 reads SQVTM; CDR2 reads ANQGSEA. Trimming stripped 2 bases from V and 1 base from J, with 8 bases between. The CDR3 loop reads CSVERGANTEAFF. DNA for the CDR3: TGCAGCGTTGAACGGGGGGCGAACACTGAAGCTTTCTTT.

This chain uses TRBV6-5 with TRBJ1-1, with unresolved D. The ends were cut back, 6 bases at V and 1 base at J, with 12 bases in the middle. The CDR3 extends over 14 amino acids. Looked up from germline, CDR1 is MNHEY and CDR2 is SVGAGI. CDR3 coding DNA: TGTGCCAGCAGCCCGAGGGAAGAGAACACTGAAGCTTTCTTT. This gives the protein CASSPREENTEAFF.

The chain is built from TRBV6-5 and TRBJ1-1; no clear D gene. V gave up 2 bases and J gave up 3 bases, with 10 bases separating them. CDR3 length equals 14 residues. In germline, CDR1 is MNHEY, CDR2 SVGAGI. CDR3 coding DNA: TGTGCCAGCAGTTACCCTGGACGGCACACTGAAGCTTTCTTT. This codes for CASSYPGRHTEAFF.

This chain connects TRBV10-1 to TRBJ2-1; a weak D match, TRBD1 (6 bases). The CDR3 totals 12 residues. Germline V gene sequence: CDR1 WNHNN, CDR2 SYGVQD (reference sequence). Trimming shortened V by 2 bases and J by 10 bases, and 9 bases separated the two germline ends. The CDR3 loop reads CASSEVGGEQFF. CDR3 in DNA: TGCGCCAGCAGTGAGGTTGGGGGCGAGCAGTTCTTC.

V and J are TRBV11-3 and TRBJ2-2; D possibly corresponds to TRBD2 (7 bases). This CDR3 spans 19 amino acids. V was trimmed by 2 bases and J by 0 bases, leaving 19 bases between them. CDR1 and CDR2 from the germline V gene are SGHNT and YENEEA. CDR3 in amino acids: CASSLWGGAGGTNTGELFF. The DNA for the CDR3 is TGTGCCAGCAGCTTATGGGGGGGCGCCGGGGGCACGAACACCGGGGAGCTGTTTTTT.

The rearrangement joins TRBV12-5 to TRBJ2-2, with D tentatively TRBD2 (6 bases). Germline lookup yields CDR1 LGHNT and CDR2 FRNRAP. V was clipped by 7 bases and J by 5 bases, with 14 bases between them. CDR3 size: 14 residues. The CDR3 region has the DNA TGTGCTAGTGCCTTGGGAGGAGATACCGGGGAGCTGTTTTTT. Its translation: CASALGGDTGELFF.

The J gene is TRBJ1-1, the V gene TRBV7-9; D perhaps matches TRBD1 (5 bases). This CDR3 spans 16 amino acids. Trimming took 1 base from V and 4 from J, leaving 16 bases between them. The germline gives CDR1 SEHNR, CDR2 FQNEAQ (reference sequence). The CDR3 DNA is TGTGCCAGCAGCTTAGGGGGTGGGCAGGGCGGCACTGAAGCTTTCTTT. Residues: CASSLGGGQGGTEAFF.

V usage is TRBV5-6 and J usage is TRBJ1-5; 10 bases match TRBD1. This CDR3 contains 17 residues. J lost 4 bases, V lost 2 bases, and 9 bases had no gene match. Germline CDR1 is SGHDT and CDR2 is YYEEEE. CDR3 nucleotides: TGTGCCAGCAGCTTTGGGACAGGGGCCGTTTTGAATCAGCCCCAGCATTTT. Protein: CASSFGTGAVLNQPQHF.

The chain joins TRBV5-1 to TRBJ1-2; no firm D call. Trimming cost V 1 base and J 6 bases, with 13 bases left between them. The CDR3 length is 14 residues. The V gene's germline CDR1 is SGHRS and CDR2 YFSETQ. In nucleotides, the CDR3 is TGCGCCAGCAGCTTGAACAGCCAGCCGGATGGCTACACCTTC. Translating it yields CASSLNSQPDGYTF.

V gene TRBV4-3 combines with J gene TRBJ1-2; tentative D call: TRBD1 (6 bases). The germline V and J ends were trimmed by 2 bases and 3 bases, with 19 bases remaining between them. Germline lookup yields CDR1 LGHNA and CDR2 YSLEER. CDR3 length equals 17 residues. DNA of the CDR3: TGCGCCAGCAGCCAAAATTATGGGGGCGGGGGTGACTATGGCTACACCTTC. Translating it yields CASSQNYGGGGDYGYTF.

V is TRBV30 and J is TRBJ2-3; D perhaps matches TRBD1 (6 bases). V lost 3 bases to trimming and J lost 5 bases, with 15 bases between them. Germline CDR1 is GTSNPN and CDR2 is SVGIG (reference sequence). The CDR3 loop spans 14 amino acids. CDR3 in amino acids: CAWSSRGLGDTQYF. CDR3 in DNA: TGTGCCTGGAGCTCCAGGGGCCTAGGAGATACGCAGTATTTT.

The chain links TRBV9 to TRBJ1-2; a possible D gene is TRBD1 (6 bases). Germline V gene lookup returns CDR1 SGDLS and CDR2 YYNGEE. The germline V and J ends were trimmed by 4 bases and 1 base, with 14 bases remaining between them. The CDR3 runs 15 residues. DNA of the CDR3: TGTGCCAGCAGCCCCGGACAGTTTAGTAACTATGGCTACACCTTC. The encoded protein is CASSPGQFSNYGYTF.

Only one count was recorded for this clone. The chain recombines TRBV6-1 with TRBJ1-2, with D possibly TRBD1 on 5 matching bases. Germline CDR1 MNHNS, CDR2 SASEGT. Trimming stripped 5 bases from V and 1 base from J, with 14 bases between. This CDR3 spans 15 amino acids. CDR3: CASSSVPGGNYGYTF. CDR3 DNA sequence: TGTGCCAGCAGTTCAGTCCCCGGGGGTAACTATGGCTACACCTTC.

This clone was seen a few times. CDR3 loop: CASSLLGDSREQYF. The CDR3 DNA reads as TGTGCCAGCAGCTTGCTCGGGGACTCTCGCGAGCAGTACTTC. The chain recombines TRBV5-4 with TRBJ2-7; D is perhaps TRBD2 (6 bases). There are 14 residues in the CDR3. Trimming removed 1 base from V and 6 bases from J, with 14 bases in between. Germline V gives CDR1 SGHNT, CDR2 YYREEE (reference sequence).

This rearrangement joins TRBV6-4 to TRBJ2-1; 7 positions match TRBD2. The CDR3 sequence is 14 residues long. V was pared by 0 bases and J by 6 bases, with 2 bases of the junction left unmatched. The germline gives CDR1 MRHNA, CDR2 SNTAGT. The CDR3: CASSDSGEGNEQFF. Written as DNA, the CDR3 is TGTGCCAGCAGTGACTCAGGGGAGGGCAATGAGCAGTTCTTC.

The gene calls are TRBV14 and TRBJ1-4; D remains unclear. V was trimmed by 4 bases and J by 5 bases, leaving 8 bases between them. The CDR3 loop spans 13 amino acids. Germline CDR1 SGHDN, CDR2 FVKESK. CDR3 coding DNA: TGTGCCAGCAGCCCCATTGGGAATGAAAAACTGTTTTTT. Amino acid sequence: CASSPIGNEKLFF.

This clone has only a few counts. This chain connects TRBV2 to TRBJ2-1; TRBD2 matches at 15 bases. The CDR3 contains 17 residues. Germline V gene data show CDR1 as SNHLY and CDR2 as FYNNEI. J gave up 4 bases and V 6 bases, and 7 bases lay outside the gene matches. The chain's CDR3 is CASRFGTSGGPYNEQFF. The CDR3 DNA follows: TGTGCCAGCAGGTTCGGGACTAGCGGGGGGCCTTACAATGAGCAGTTCTTC.